This record concerns one T cell receptor (beta chain) sequence. The antigen is undetermined. The sample belongs to a study of PD-1 blockade in mismatch repair-deficient tumors. Clones were sequenced by immunoSEQ multiplex PCR, and TCRdb holds only the in-frame ones, with some missing. There are around 130,000 clones in the sample; roughly 86% occur only once, and about 12% lies in the top ten. Study observations and caveats: Tumor-resident clones, often undetectable pretreatment in blood, expanded then contracted after pembrolizumab.

The source material was peripheral blood, sampled 72 weeks after starting pembrolizumab. This clonotype was obtained from an adult with mismatch repair-deficient cancer.

The CDR3 DNA reads as TGCGCCAGCAGCCAACTGGGGACGTCGAACACCGGGGAGCTGTTTTTT. Its translation is CASSQLGTSNTGELFF. The J gene is TRBJ2-2, the V gene TRBV4-1; D may be TRBD1 or TRBD2 (5 bases each). V gave up 2 bases and J gave up 0 bases, with 10 bases separating them. The CDR3 is 16 amino acids. Germline-derived CDR1 and CDR2 are MGHRA and YSYEKL.